This T cell receptor (beta chain) was documented in a study of cytomegalovirus exposure and HLA in healthy donors. Study information: According to later analysis, the same platform produced the roughly 130 validation and approximately 630 first-cohort repertoires.

This CDR3 has 13 residues. Germline V gene lookup returns CDR1 MNHEY and CDR2 SVGAGI. V gave up 6 bases and J gave up 7 bases; unmatched junction bases: 5. The table lists this clone with a count of one. Its cognate antigen is unknown. Profiling relied on immunoSEQ multiplex PCR, and the TCRdb table lists in-frame clones only, not all of them. The sample shows approximately 56,000 clones, around nine tenths of them seen only once. Study-wide results and limits: A later analysis found first-cohort TCR clusters tended to co-occur in the 130 or so validation repertoires. The investigators catalogued 150 to 200 TCR beta chains as cytomegalovirus-associated.

The chain is built from TRBV6-5 and TRBJ2-1; 8 nucleotides line up with TRBD2. This TCR derives from a man between 18 and 29 years old in good health and CMV-seronegative. Material for sequencing was PBMCs. The DNA of the CDR3 is TGTGCCAGCAGAGCGGGAGTGGGGAATGAGCAGTTCTTC. Its protein is CASRAGVGNEQFF.